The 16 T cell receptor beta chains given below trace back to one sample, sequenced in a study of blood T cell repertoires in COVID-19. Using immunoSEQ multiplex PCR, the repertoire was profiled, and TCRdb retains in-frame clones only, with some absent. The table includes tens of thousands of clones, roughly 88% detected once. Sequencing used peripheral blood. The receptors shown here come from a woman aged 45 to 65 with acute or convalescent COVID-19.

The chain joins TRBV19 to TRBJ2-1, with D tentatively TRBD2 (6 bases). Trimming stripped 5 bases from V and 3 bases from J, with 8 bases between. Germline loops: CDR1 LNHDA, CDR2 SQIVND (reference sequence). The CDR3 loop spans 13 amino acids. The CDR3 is CASSGGNYNEQFF. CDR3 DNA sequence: TGTGCCAGTAGTGGAGGGAACTACAATGAGCAGTTCTTC.

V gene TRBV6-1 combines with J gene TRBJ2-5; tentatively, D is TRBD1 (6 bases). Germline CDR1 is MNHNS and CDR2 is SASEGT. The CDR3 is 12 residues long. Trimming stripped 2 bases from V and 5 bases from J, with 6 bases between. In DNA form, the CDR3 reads TGTGCCAGCAGTGAACAGGGGGAGACCCAGTACTTC. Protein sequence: CASSEQGETQYF.

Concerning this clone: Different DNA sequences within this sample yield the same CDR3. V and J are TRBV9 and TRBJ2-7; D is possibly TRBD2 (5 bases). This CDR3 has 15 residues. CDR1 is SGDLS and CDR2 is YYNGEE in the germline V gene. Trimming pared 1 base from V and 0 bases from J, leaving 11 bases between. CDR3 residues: CASSVNSGSSYEQYF. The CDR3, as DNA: TGTGCCAGCAGCGTAAATTCTGGGAGCTCCTACGAGCAGTACTTC.

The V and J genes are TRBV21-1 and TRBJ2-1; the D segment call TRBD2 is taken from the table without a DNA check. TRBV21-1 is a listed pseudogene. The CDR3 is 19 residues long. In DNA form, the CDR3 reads TGTGCCAGCAGCAAAGGATACCCGAAGGAGGGACGCTCCTACAATGAGCAGTTCTTC. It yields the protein CASSKGYPKEGRSYNEQFF.

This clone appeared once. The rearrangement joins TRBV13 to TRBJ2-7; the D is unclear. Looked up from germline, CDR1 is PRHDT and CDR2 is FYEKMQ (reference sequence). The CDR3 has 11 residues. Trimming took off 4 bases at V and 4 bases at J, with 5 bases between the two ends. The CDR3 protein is CASSSQYEQYF. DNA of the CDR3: TGTGCCAGCAGCTCACAATACGAGCAGTACTTC.

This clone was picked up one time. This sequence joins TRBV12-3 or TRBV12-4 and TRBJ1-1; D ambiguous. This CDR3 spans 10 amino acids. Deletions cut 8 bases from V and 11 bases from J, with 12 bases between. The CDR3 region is CASGGEDAFF. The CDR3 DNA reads TGTGCCAGCGGAGGAGAGGATGCTTTCTTT.

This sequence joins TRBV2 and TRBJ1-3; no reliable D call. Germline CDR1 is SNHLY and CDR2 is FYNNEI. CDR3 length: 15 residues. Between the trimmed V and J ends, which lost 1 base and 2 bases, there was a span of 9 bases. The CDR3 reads CASSEGTAPGNTIYF. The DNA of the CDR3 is TGTGCCAGCAGTGAAGGTACAGCCCCTGGAAACACCATATATTTT.

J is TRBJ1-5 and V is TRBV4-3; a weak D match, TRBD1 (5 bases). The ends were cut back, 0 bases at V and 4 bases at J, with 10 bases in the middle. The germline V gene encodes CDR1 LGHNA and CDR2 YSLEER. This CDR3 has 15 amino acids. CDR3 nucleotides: TGCGCCAGCAGCCAAGATTTTAGGGGTAATCAGCCCCAGCATTTT. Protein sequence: CASSQDFRGNQPQHF.

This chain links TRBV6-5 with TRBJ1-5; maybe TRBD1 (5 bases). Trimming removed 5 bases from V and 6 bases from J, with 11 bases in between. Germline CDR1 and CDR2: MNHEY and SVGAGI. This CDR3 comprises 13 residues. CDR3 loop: CASSTGVRQPQHF. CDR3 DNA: TGTGCCAGCAGTACGGGGGTACGTCAGCCCCAGCATTTT.

In DNA, the CDR3 is TGTGCCAGCAGCTCTTGGACAGGGGCGAACACTGAAGCTTTCTTT. Protein sequence: CASSSWTGANTEAFF. The V gene is TRBV7-3, the J gene TRBJ1-1; 9 nucleotides agree with TRBD1. The length of the CDR3 is 15 residues. Germline values: CDR1 SGHTA, CDR2 FQGTGA. Trimming took 4 bases from V and 1 from J; bases not matched to a gene: 4.

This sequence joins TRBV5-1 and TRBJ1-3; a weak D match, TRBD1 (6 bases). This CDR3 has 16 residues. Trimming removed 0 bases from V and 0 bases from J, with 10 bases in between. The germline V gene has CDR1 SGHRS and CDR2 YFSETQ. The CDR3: CASSLVGGSSGNTIYF. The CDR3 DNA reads TGCGCCAGCAGCTTGGTTGGGGGCTCCTCTGGAAACACCATATATTTT.

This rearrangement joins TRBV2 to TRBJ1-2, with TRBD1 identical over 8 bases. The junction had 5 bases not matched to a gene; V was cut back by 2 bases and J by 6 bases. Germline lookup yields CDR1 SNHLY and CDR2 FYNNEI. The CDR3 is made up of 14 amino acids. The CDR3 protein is CASSENGQGDGYTF. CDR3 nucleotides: TGTGCCAGCAGTGAAAACGGACAGGGTGATGGCTACACCTTC.

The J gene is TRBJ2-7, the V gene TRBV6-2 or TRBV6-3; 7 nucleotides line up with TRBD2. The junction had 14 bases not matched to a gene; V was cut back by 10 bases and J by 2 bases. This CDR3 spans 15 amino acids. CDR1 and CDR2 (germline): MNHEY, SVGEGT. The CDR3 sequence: CAISPLAGDAYEQYF. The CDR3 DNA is TGTGCCATCAGCCCACTGGCGGGGGACGCCTACGAGCAGTACTTC.

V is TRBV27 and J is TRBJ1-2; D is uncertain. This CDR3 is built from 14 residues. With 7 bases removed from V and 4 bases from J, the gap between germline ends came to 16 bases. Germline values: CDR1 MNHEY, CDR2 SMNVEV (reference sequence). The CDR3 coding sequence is TGTGCCAGCACCAGCTCTGCGGGAGCCTATGGCTACACCTTC. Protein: CASTSSAGAYGYTF.

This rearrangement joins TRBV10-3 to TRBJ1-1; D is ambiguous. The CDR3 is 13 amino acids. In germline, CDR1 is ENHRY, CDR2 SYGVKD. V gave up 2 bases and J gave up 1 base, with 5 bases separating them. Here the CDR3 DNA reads TGTGCCATCAGTGAGGGCAGGAACACTGAAGCTTTCTTT. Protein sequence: CAISEGRNTEAFF.

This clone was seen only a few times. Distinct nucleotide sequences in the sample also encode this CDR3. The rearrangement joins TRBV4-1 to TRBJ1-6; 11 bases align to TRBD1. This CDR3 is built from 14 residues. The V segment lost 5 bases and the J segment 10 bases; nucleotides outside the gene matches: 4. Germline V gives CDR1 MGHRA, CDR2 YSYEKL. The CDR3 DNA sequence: TGCGCCAGCAGCAACCGGGACAGGGGGTCACCCCTCCACTTT. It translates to CASSNRDRGSPLHF.